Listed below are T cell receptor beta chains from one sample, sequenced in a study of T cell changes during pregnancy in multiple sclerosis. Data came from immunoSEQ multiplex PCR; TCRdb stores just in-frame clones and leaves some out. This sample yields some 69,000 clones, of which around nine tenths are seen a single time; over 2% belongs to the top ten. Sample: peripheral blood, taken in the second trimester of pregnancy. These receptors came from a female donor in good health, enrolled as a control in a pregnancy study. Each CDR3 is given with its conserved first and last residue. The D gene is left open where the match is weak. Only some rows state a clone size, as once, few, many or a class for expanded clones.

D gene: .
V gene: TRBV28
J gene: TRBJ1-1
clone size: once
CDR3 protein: CASRAGLTEAFF
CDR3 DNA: TGTGCCAGCAGGGCAGGGCTCACTGAAGCTTTCTTT

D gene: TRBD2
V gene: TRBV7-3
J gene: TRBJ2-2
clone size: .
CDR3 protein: CASSPQAGVNTGELFF
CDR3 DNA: TGTGCCAGCAGCCCCCAAGCGGGGGTGAACACCGGGGAGCTGTTTTTT

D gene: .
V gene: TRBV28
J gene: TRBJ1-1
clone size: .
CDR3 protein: CASSPRGAGYTEAFF
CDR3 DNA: TGTGCCAGCAGTCCCAGAGGAGCAGGGTACACTGAAGCTTTCTTT

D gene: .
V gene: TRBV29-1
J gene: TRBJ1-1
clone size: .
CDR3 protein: CSGAGVTEAFF
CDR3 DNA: TGCAGTGGGGCAGGGGTCACTGAAGCTTTCTTT

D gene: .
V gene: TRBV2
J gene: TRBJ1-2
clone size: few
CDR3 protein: CASSETDLGGYTF
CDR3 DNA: TGTGCCAGCAGCGAGACAGACTTGGGGGGCTACACCTTC

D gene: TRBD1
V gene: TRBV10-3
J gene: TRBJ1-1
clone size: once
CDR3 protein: CAISARDRSMNTEAFF
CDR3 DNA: TGTGCCATCAGTGCCAGGGACAGGTCTATGAACACTGAAGCTTTCTTT

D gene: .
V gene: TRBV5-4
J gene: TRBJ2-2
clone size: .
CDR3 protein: CASSRERLRNTGELFF
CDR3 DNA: TGTGCCAGCAGTCGCGAGAGGCTTAGGAACACCGGGGAGCTGTTTTTT

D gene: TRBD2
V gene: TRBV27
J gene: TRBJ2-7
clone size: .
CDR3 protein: CASSHSGGSYEQYF
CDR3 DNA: TGTGCCAGCAGCCACTCGGGGGGCTCCTACGAGCAGTACTTC

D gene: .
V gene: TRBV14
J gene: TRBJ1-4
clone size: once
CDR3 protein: CASSLGGPPNEKLFF
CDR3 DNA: TGTGCCAGCAGCTTAGGCGGTCCACCTAATGAAAAACTGTTTTTT

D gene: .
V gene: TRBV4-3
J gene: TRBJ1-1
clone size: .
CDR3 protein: CASSQDSSRNTEAFF
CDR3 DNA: TGCGCCAGCAGCCAAGATTCATCCAGGAACACTGAAGCTTTCTTT

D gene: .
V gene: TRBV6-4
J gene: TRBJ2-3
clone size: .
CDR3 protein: CASSDGTSTDTQYF
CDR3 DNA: TGTGCCAGCAGTGACGGGACTAGCACAGATACGCAGTATTTT

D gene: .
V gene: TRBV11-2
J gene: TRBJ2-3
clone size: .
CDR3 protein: CASSLEWTDTQYF
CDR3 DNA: TGTGCCAGCAGCCTCGAGTGGACAGATACGCAGTATTTT

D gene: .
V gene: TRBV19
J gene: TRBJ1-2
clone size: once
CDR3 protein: CASQTQGVSNYGYTF
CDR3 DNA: TGTGCCAGCCAGACCCAAGGGGTTTCTAACTATGGCTACACCTTC

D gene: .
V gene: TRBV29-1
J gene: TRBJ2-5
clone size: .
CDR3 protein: CSVGKNGGQETQYF
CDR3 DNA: TGCAGCGTTGGAAAAAACGGGGGACAAGAGACCCAGTACTTC

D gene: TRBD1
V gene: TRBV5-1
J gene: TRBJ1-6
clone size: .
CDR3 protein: CASRTGTGNSPLHF
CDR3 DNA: TGCGCCAGCAGGACCGGGACAGGGAACTCACCCCTCCACTTT

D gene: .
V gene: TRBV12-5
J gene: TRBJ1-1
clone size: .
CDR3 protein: CASGRGGDTEAFF
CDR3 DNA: TGTGCTAGTGGTAGGGGGGGGGACACTGAAGCTTTCTTT

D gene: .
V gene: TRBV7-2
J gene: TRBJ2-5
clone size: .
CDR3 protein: CASSGLESVETQYF
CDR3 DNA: TGTGCCAGCAGCGGCCTAGAATCCGTCGAGACCCAGTACTTC

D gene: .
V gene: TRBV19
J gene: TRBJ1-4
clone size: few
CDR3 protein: CASKNSYEKLFF
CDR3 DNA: TGTGCCAGTAAGAACAGTTATGAAAAACTGTTTTTT

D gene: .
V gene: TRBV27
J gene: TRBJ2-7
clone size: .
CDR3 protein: CASSLGDLRYSEQYF
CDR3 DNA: TGTGCCAGCAGTCTAGGGGACTTGAGGTATTCCGAGCAGTACTTC

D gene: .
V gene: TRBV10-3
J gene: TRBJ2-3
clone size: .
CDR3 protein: CAISESWVWRLYPSTDTQYF
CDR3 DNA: TGTGCCATCAGTGAGTCCTGGGTGTGGCGACTCTACCCCAGCACAGATACGCAGTATTTT

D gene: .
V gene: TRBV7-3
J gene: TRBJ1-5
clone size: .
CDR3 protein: CASSLNRDQPQHF
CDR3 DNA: TGTGCCAGCAGCTTAAACAGGGATCAGCCCCAGCATTTT

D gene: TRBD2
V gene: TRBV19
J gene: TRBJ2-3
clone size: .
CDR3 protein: CASSVGGGAFGTDTQYF
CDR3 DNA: TGTGCCAGTAGTGTTGGCGGGGGGGCCTTCGGGACAGATACGCAGTATTTT

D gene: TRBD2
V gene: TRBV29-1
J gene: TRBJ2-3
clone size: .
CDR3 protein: CSVAGTSPDTQYF
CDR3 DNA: TGCAGCGTTGCCGGGACTAGCCCCGATACGCAGTATTTT

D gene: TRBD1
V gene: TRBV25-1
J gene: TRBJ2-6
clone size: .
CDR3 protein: CASSPTGGETGANVLTF
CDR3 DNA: TGTGCCAGCAGCCCTACAGGGGGCGAAACCGGGGCCAACGTCCTGACTTTC

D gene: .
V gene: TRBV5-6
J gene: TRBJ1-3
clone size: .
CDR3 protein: CASNNRGTGNTIYF
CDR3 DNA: TGTGCCAGCAACAATCGGGGAACTGGAAACACCATATATTTT

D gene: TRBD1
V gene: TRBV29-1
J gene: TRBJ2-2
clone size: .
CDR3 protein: CSVPIQGVTGELFF
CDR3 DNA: TGCAGCGTTCCCATACAGGGGGTCACCGGGGAGCTGTTTTTT

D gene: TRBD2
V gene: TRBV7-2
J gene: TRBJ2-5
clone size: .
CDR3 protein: CASSLVGGLVGVGETQYF
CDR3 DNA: TGTGCCAGCAGCTTAGTGGGGGGACTAGTTGGAGTGGGGGAGACCCAGTACTTC

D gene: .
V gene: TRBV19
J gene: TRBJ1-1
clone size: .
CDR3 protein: CASSIQVNTEAFF
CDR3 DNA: TGTGCCTCAAGTATTCAGGTGAACACTGAAGCTTTCTTT

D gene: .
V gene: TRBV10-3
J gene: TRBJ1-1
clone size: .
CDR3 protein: CAIREDTSQWTEAFF
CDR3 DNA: TGTGCCATCAGGGAGGACACTTCGCAGTGGACTGAAGCTTTCTTT

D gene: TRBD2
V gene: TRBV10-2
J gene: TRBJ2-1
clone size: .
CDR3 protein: CASSELRGGYNEQFF
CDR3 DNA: TGCGCCAGCAGTGAGTTGCGGGGGGGCTACAATGAGCAGTTCTTC

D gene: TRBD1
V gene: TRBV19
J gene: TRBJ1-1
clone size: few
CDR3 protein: CASSRTGMNTEAFF
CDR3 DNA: TGTGCCAGTAGTAGGACAGGGATGAACACTGAAGCTTTCTTT

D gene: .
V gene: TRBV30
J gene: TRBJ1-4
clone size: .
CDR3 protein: CAWSRGWGVAEKLFF
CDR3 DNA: TGTGCCTGGAGCCGGGGGTGGGGGGTTGCTGAAAAACTGTTTTTT

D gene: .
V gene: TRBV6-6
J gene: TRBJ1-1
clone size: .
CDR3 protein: CASSYSRRGLNTEAFF
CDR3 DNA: TGTGCCAGCAGTTACTCGAGACGAGGGCTGAACACTGAAGCTTTCTTT

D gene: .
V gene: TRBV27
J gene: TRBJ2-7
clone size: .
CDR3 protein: CASSLQGNSYEQYF
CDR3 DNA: TGTGCCAGCAGTTTACAGGGAAACTCTTACGAGCAGTACTTC

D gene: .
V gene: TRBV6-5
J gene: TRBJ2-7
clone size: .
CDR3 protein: CASNPTGIGEQYF
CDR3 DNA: TGTGCCAGCAATCCTACAGGGATTGGCGAGCAGTACTTC

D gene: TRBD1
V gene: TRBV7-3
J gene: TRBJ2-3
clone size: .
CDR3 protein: CASSSRQGGSDTQYF
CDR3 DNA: TGTGCCAGCAGCTCCCGACAGGGTGGGTCGGATACGCAGTATTTT

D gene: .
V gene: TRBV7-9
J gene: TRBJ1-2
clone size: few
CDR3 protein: CASSLVGGVRGYTF
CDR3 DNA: TGTGCCAGCAGCTTGGTCGGGGGGGTTCGTGGCTACACCTTC

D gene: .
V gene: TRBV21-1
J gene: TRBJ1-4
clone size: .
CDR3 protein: CASSSKKGQDYPDEKLFF
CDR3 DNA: TGTGCCAGCAGCAGCAAAAAGGGGCAGGACTACCCGGATGAAAAACTGTTTTTT

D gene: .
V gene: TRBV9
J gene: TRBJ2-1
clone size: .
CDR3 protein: CASSVSVRGGANGEQFF
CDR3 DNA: TGTGCCAGCAGCGTATCGGTCCGAGGGGGGGCGAACGGTGAGCAGTTCTTC

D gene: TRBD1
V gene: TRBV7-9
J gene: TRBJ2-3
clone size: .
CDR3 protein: CASSLGTGVVDTQYF
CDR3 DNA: TGTGCCAGCAGCCTGGGGACAGGAGTCGTGGATACGCAGTATTTT

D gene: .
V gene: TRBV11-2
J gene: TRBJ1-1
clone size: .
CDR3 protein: CASSFGGDTEAFF
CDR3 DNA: TGTGCCAGCAGCTTCGGAGGCGACACTGAAGCTTTCTTT

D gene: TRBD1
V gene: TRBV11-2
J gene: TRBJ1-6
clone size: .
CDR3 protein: CASSQRGTANSPLHF
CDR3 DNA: TGTGCCAGCAGCCAAAGGGGGACAGCTAATTCACCCCTCCACTTT

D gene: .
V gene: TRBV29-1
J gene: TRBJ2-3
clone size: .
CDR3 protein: CSYTGTGVTDTQYF
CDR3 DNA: TGCAGCTACACCGGGACGGGAGTTACAGATACGCAGTATTTT

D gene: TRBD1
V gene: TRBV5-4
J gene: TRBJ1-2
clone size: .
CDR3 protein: CASSPGQGPYGYTF
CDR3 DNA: TGTGCCAGCAGCCCGGGACAGGGCCCCTATGGCTACACCTTC

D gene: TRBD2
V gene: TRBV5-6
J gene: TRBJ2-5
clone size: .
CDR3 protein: CASSYTSGGPQETQYF
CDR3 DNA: TGTGCCAGCAGCTACACTAGCGGGGGACCTCAAGAGACCCAGTACTTC

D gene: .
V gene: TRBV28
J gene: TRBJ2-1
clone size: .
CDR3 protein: CASRPGVGEQFF
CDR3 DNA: TGTGCCAGCCGCCCCGGGGTCGGTGAGCAGTTCTTC

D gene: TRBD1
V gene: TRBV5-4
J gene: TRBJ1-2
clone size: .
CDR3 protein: CASSADRDKGYGYTF
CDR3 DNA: TGTGCCAGCAGCGCAGACAGGGACAAAGGCTATGGCTACACCTTC

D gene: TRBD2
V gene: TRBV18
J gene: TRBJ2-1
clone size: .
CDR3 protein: CASSPGRDYNNEQFF
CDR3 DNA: TGTGCCAGCTCACCAGGCCGGGACTACAACAATGAGCAGTTCTTC

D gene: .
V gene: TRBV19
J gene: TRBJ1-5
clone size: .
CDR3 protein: CASTLRSGSNQPQHF
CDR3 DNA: TGTGCCAGTACCCTAAGATCGGGGTCCAATCAGCCCCAGCATTTT

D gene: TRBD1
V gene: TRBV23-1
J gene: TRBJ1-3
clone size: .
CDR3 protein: CASGPTGTGNTIYF
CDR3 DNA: TGCGCCAGCGGCCCGACAGGGACTGGAAACACCATATATTTT

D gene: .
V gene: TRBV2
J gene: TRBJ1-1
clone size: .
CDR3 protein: CASSAVGENTEAFF
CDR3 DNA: TGTGCCAGCAGTGCGGTCGGGGAGAACACTGAAGCTTTCTTT

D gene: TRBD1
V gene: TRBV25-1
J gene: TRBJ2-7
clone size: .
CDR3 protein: CASTLTGGYEQYF
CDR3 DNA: TGTGCCAGCACACTGACAGGGGGTTACGAGCAGTACTTC

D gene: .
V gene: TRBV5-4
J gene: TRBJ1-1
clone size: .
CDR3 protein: CASSPGGRGVEAFF
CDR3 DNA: TGTGCCAGCAGCCCCGGGGGGCGGGGGGTAGAAGCTTTCTTT

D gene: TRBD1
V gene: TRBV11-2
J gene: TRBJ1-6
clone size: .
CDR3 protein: CASSFLQGDNSPLHF
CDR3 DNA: TGTGCCAGCAGCTTCCTACAGGGGGACAATTCACCCCTCCACTTT